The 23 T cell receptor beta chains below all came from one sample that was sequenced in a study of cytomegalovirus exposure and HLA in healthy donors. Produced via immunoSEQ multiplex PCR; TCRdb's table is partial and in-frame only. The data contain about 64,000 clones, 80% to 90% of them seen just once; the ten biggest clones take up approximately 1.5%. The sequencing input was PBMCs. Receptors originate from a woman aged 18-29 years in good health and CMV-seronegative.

CDR3 in DNA: TGTGCCAGCAGCCCCCGGGGATCCTACGAGCAGTACTTC. As protein: CASSPRGSYEQYF. The chain recombines TRBV7-9 with TRBJ2-7, with a weak D call TRBD2 (5 bases). This CDR3 spans 13 amino acids. V lost 5 bases and J 1 base, leaving 9 bases between the germline ends. Germline V gene lookup returns CDR1 SEHNR and CDR2 FQNEAQ (reference sequence).

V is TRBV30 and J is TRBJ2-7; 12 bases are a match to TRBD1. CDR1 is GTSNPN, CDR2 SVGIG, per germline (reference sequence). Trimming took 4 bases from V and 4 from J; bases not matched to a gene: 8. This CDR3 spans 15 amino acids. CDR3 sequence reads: CAWNTGTGGGYEQYF. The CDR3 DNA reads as TGTGCCTGGAATACCGGGACAGGGGGCGGTTACGAGCAGTACTTC.

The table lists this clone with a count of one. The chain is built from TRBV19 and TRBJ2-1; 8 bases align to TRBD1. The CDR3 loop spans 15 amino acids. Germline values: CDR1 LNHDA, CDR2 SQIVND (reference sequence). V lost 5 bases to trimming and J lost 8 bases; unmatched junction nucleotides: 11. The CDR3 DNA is TGTGCCAGTAGTCTTCCGGGACAGGTGTTGTATGAGCAGTTCTTC. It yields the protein CASSLPGQVLYEQFF.

CDR3 protein: CASSPGTGEREAFF. CDR3 coding DNA: TGTGCCAGCAGCCCGGGGACAGGGGAACGTGAAGCTTTCTTT. The chain links TRBV7-9 to TRBJ1-1; 10 nucleotides agree with TRBD1. J was trimmed by 7 bases and V by 5 bases; bases with no gene match: 7. Germline V CDR1 and CDR2: SEHNR, FQNEAQ (reference sequence). This CDR3 contains 14 residues.

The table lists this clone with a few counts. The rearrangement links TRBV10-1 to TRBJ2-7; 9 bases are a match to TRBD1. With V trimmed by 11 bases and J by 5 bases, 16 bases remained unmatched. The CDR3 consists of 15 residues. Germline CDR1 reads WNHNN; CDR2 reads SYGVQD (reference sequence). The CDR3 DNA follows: TGCGCCTCCAAAAGCAAGGGACAGGGAAGTGACGAGCAGTACTTC. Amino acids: CASKSKGQGSDEQYF.

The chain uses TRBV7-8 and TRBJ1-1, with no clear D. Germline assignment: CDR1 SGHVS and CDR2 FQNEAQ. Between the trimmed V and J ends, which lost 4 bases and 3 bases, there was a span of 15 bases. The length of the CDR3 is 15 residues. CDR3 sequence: CASSYFPKADTEAFF. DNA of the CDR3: TGTGCCAGCAGCTACTTTCCCAAAGCGGACACTGAAGCTTTCTTT.

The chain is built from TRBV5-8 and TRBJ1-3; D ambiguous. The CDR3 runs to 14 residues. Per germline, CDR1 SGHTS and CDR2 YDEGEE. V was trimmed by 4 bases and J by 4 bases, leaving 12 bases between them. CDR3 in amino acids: CASSQAVGGNTIYF. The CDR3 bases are TGTGCCAGCAGCCAGGCTGTAGGAGGAAACACCATATATTTT.

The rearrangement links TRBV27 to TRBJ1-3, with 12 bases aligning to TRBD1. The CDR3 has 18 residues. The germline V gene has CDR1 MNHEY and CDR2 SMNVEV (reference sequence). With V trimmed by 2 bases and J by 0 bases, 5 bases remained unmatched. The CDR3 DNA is TGTGCCAGCAGTTTAAACCGGGACAGGGGGCTCTCTGGAAACACCATATATTTT. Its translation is CASSLNRDRGLSGNTIYF.

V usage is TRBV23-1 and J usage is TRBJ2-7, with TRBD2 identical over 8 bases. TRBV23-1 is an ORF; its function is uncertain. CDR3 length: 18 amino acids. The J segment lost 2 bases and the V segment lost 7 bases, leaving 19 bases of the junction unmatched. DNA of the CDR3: TGCGCCAGCACCTCCGGGACCCATACTACTAGCGGACCCTACGAGCAGTACTTC. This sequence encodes CASTSGTHTTSGPYEQYF.

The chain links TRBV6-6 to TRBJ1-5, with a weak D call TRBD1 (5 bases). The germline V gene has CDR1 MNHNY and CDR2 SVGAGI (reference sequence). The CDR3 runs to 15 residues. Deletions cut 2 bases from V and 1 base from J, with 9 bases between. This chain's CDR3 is CASSYRGLSNQPQHF. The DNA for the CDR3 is TGTGCCAGCAGTTACAGGGGATTGAGCAATCAGCCCCAGCATTTT.

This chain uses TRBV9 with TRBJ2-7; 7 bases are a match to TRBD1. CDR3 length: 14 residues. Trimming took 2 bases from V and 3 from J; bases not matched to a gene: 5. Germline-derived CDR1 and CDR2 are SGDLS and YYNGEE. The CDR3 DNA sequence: TGTGCCAGCAGCGTTTCGGGACAGAACTACGAGCAGTACTTC. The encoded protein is CASSVSGQNYEQYF.

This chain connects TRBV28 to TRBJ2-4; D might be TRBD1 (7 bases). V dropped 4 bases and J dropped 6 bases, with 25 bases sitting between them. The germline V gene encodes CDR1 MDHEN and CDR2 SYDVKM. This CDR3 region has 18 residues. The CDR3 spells CASSSQAGGLRALNIQYF. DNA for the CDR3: TGTGCCAGCAGTTCCCAAGCAGGGGGACTGAGGGCTTTAAACATTCAGTACTTC.

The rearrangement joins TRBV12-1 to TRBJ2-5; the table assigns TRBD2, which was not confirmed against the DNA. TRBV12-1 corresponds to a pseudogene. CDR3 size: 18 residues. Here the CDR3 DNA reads TGTGCCAGCAGCTCCTCACCTAGGTCCGGGGGGGTATGGAAGACCCAGTACTTC. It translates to CASSSSPRSGGVWKTQYF.

CDR3 loop: CASTRSYNEQFF. The CDR3 coding sequence is TGTGCCTCGACTCGCTCCTACAATGAGCAGTTCTTC. V is TRBV6-1 and J is TRBJ2-1; D unclear. Trimming shortened V by 11 bases and J by 0 bases, and 8 bases separated the two germline ends. CDR1 MNHNS and CDR2 SASEGT come from the germline V gene. This CDR3 is built from 12 residues.

The CDR3 loop reads CASSRPVWDFLKGTGELFF. CDR3 bases: TGTGCCAGCAGCCGGCCTGTTTGGGACTTCCTAAAGGGCACCGGGGAGCTGTTTTTT. The chain couples TRBV4-2 to TRBJ2-2; a possible D gene is TRBD2 (6 bases). The CDR3 has 19 amino acids. Trimming took off 4 bases at V and 4 bases at J, with 25 bases between the two ends. Looked up from germline, CDR1 is LGHNA and CDR2 is YNFKEQ.

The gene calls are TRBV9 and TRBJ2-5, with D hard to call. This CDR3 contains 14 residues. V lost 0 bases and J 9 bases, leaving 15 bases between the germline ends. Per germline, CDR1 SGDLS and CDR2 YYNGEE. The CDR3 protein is CASSVAPLRGPQYF. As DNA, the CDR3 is TGTGCCAGCAGCGTAGCTCCCCTACGTGGGCCCCAGTACTTC. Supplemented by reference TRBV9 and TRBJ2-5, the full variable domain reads DSGVTQTPKHLITATGQRVTLRCSPRSGDLSVYWYQQSLDQGLQFLIQYYNGEERAKGNILERFSAQQFPDLHSELNLSSLELGDSALYFCASSVAPLRGPQYFGPGTRLLVL.

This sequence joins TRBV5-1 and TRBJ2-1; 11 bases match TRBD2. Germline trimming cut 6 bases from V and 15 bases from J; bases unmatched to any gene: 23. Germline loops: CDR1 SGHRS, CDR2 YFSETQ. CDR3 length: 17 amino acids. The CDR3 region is CASKRGLAGGEPYRPFF. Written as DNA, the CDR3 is TGCGCCAGCAAAAGGGGCCTAGCGGGGGGCGAGCCCTATCGACCGTTCTTC. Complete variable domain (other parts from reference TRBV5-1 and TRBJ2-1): KAGVTQTPRYLIKTRGQQVTLSCSPISGHRSVSWYQQTPGQGLQFLFEYFSETQRNKGNFPGRFSGRQFSNSRSEMNVSTLELGDSALYLCASKRGLAGGEPYRPFFGPGTRLTVL.

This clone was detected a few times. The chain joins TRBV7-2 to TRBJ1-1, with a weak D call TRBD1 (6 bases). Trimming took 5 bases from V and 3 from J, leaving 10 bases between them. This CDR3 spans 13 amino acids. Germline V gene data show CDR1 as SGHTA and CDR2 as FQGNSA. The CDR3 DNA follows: TGTGCCAGCAGCCTAGACAGGTACACTGAAGCTTTCTTT. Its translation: CASSLDRYTEAFF.

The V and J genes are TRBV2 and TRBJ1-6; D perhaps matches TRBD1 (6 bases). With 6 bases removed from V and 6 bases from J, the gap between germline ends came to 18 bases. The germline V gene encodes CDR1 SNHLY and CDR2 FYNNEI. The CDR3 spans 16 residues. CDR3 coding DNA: TGTGCCAGCAGGGAACGGGGGGCTCTGCCTAATTCACCCCTCCACTTT. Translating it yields CASRERGALPNSPLHF.

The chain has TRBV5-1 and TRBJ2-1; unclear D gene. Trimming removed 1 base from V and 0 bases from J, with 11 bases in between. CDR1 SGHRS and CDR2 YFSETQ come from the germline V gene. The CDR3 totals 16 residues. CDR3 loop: CASSLQARSSYNEQFF. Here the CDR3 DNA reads TGCGCCAGCAGCTTGCAAGCGAGGAGCTCCTACAATGAGCAGTTCTTC.

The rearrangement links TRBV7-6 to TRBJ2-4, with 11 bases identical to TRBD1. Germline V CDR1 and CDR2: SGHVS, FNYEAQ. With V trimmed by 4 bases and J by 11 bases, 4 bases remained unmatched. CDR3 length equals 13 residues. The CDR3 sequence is CASSSQGQGVQYF. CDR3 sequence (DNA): TGTGCCAGCAGCTCCCAGGGACAGGGGGTTCAGTACTTC.

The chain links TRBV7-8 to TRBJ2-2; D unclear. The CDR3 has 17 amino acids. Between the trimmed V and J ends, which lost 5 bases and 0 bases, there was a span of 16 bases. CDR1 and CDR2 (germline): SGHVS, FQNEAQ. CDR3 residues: CASSPPLRSANTGELFF. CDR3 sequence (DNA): TGTGCCAGCAGCCCCCCCCTTCGCAGCGCGAACACCGGGGAGCTGTTTTTT. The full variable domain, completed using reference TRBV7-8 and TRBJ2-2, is GAGVSQSPRYKVAKRGQDVALRCDPISGHVSLFWYQQALGQGPEFLTYFQNEAQLDKSGLPSDRFFAERPEGSVSTLKIQRTQQEDSAVYLCASSPPLRSANTGELFFGEGSRLTVL.

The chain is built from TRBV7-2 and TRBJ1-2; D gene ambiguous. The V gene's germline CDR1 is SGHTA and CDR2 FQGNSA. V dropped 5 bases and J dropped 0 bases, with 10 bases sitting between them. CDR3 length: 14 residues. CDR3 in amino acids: CASSRDQANYGYTF. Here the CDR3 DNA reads TGTGCCAGCAGCAGAGATCAGGCTAACTATGGCTACACCTTC. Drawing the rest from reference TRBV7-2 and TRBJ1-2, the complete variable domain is GAGVSQSPSNKVTEKGKDVELRCDPISGHTALYWYRQSLGQGLEFLIYFQGNSAPDKSGLPSDRFSAERTGGSVSTLTIQRTQQEDSAVYLCASSRDQANYGYTFGSGTRLTVV.